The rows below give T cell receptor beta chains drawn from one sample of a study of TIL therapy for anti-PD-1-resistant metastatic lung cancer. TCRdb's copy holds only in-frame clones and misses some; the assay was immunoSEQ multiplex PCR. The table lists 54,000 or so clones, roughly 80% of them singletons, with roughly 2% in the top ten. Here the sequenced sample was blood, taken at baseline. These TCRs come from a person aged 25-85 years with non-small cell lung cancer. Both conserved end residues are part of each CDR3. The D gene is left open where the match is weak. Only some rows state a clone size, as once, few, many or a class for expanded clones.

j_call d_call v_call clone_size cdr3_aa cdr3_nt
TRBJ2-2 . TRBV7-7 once CASSLAGTHGELFF TGTGCTAGCAGCTTAGCCGGGACCCACGGGGAGCTGTTTTTT
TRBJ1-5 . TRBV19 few CASSLAGHNQPQHF TGTGCCAGTAGTCTGGCAGGCCACAATCAGCCCCAGCATTTT
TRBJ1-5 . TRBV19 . CASSFPDLYSQPQHF TGTGCCAGTAGTTTCCCCGACCTATACAGTCAGCCCCAGCATTTT
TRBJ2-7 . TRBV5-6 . CASSSPSEGPYEQYF TGTGCCAGCAGCTCACCCAGCGAAGGGCCCTACGAGCAGTACTTC
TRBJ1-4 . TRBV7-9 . CASSLTGNEKLFF TGTGCCAGCAGCTTGACAGGCAACGAAAAACTGTTTTTT
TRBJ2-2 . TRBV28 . CASRRAGELFF TGTGCCAGCAGGCGGGCCGGGGAGCTGTTTTTT
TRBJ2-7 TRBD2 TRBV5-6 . CASSWSGASYEQYF TGTGCCAGCAGCTGGAGCGGGGCCTCCTACGAGCAGTACTTC
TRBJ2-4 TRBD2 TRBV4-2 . CASSQDFAGGEDIQYF TGTGCCAGCAGCCAAGATTTTGCGGGAGGGGAGGACATTCAGTACTTC
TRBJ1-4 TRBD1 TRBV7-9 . CASSQQGARGEKLFF TGTGCCAGCAGCCAACAGGGGGCTCGGGGTGAAAAACTGTTTTTT
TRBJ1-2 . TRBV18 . CASSPPDPDYGYTF TGTGCCAGCTCACCACCGGATCCTGACTATGGCTACACCTTC
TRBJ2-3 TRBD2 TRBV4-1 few CASMTSGSLTDTQYF TGCGCCAGCATGACTAGCGGGAGTCTCACAGATACGCAGTATTTT
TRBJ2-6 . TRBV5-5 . CASSLGWVGGANVLTF TGTGCCAGCAGCTTGGGGTGGGTTGGCGGGGCCAACGTCCTGACTTTC
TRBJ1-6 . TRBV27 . CASRAGDSSSSSYNSPLHF TGTGCCAGCAGGGCGGGGGACTCCTCGAGCAGCTCCTATAATTCACCCCTCCACTTT
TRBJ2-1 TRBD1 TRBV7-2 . CASTAGQAYNEQFF TGTGCCAGCACGGCGGGACAGGCTTACAATGAGCAGTTCTTC
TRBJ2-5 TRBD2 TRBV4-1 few CASSQGTSEKTQYF TGCGCCAGCAGCCAAGGCACTAGCGAGAAGACCCAGTACTTC
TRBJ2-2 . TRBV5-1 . CASSSGGRTNTGELFF TGCGCCAGCAGCTCGGGGGGCAGAACGAACACCGGGGAGCTGTTTTTT
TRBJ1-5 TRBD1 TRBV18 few CASSPGQGVLNQPQHF TGTGCCAGCTCACCGGGACAGGGGGTCCTCAATCAGCCCCAGCATTTT
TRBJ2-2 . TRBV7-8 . CASSFLAQGRDTGELFF TGTGCCAGCAGCTTCTTGGCGCAAGGGAGAGACACCGGGGAGCTGTTTTTT
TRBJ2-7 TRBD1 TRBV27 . CASSLGQGGTYEQYF TGTGCCAGCAGTTTGGGACAGGGTGGAACCTACGAGCAGTACTTC
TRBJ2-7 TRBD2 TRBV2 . CASRGTSGGGYEQYF TGTGCCAGCAGGGGGACTAGCGGGGGAGGTTACGAGCAGTACTTC
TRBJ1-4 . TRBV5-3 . CARSIGQTNEKLFF TGTGCCAGAAGCATAGGACAGACTAATGAAAAACTGTTTTTT
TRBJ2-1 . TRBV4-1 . CASSQYGKSVGEQFF TGCGCCAGCAGCCAATACGGGAAATCCGTCGGAGAGCAGTTCTTC
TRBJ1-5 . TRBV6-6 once CASSSPHYREGQPQHF TGTGCCAGCAGTTCACCGCACTACAGGGAGGGTCAGCCCCAGCATTTT
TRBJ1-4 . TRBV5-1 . CASSLDPATNEKLFF TGCGCCAGCAGCTTGGACCCTGCAACTAATGAAAAACTGTTTTTT
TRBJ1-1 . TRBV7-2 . CASSFQGSTEAFF TGTGCCAGCAGCTTCCAGGGCTCCACTGAAGCTTTCTTT
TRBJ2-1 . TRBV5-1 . CASSGDRNEQFF TGCGCCAGCAGCGGAGACAGGAATGAGCAGTTCTTC
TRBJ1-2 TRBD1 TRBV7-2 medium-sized CASSSGQGGGYTF TGTGCCAGCAGCTCTGGACAGGGAGGAGGCTACACCTTC
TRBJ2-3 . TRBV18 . CASSPPGGDTQYF TGTGCCAGCTCACCACCCGGTGGAGATACGCAGTATTTT
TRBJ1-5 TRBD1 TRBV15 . CATSGLSRDRAQPQHF TGTGCCACCAGCGGTCTTAGCCGGGACAGGGCTCAGCCCCAGCATTTT
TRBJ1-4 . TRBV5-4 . CASSRDGRGNEKLFF TGTGCCAGCAGCAGGGACGGACGGGGTAATGAAAAACTGTTTTTT
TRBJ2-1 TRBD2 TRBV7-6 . CASSAGGPREQFF TGTGCCAGCAGCGCGGGGGGACCCAGGGAGCAGTTCTTC
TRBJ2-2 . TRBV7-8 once CASSLNRDTVGELFF TGTGCCAGCAGCCTTAACAGGGATACTGTCGGGGAGCTGTTTTTT
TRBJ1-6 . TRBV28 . CASSLGQSSYNSPLHF TGTGCCAGCAGTTTAGGGCAGAGCTCCTATAATTCACCCCTCCACTTT
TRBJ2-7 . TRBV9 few CASSPQPGAHYEQYF TGTGCCAGCAGCCCCCAGCCAGGAGCCCACTACGAGCAGTACTTC
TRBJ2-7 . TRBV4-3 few CASSQDAGQLSYEQYF TGCGCCAGCAGCCAAGATGCCGGACAGCTCTCCTACGAGCAGTACTTC
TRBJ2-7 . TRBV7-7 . CASSLGVTYEQYF TGTGCCAGCAGCTTAGGGGTTACCTACGAGCAGTACTTC
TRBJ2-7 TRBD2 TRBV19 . CASSPRTSGAYEQYF TGTGCCAGTAGTCCCCGGACTAGCGGCGCCTACGAGCAGTACTTC
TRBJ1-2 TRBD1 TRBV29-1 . CSAHSPGQGDYGYTF TGCAGCGCGCACTCACCGGGACAGGGGGACTATGGCTACACCTTC
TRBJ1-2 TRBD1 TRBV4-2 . CASSHLPPTGGANYGYTF TGTGCCAGCAGCCATCTTCCCCCAACAGGGGGAGCCAACTATGGCTACACCTTC
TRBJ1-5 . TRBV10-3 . CAISESGDQPQHF TGTGCCATCAGTGAGTCGGGGGATCAGCCCCAGCATTTT
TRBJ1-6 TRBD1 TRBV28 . CASSLAGGAYNSPLHF TGTGCCAGCAGTTTAGCAGGGGGCGCGTATAATTCACCCCTCCACTTT
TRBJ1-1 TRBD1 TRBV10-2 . CASGGGAGAEAFF TGCGCCAGCGGAGGGGGCGCCGGAGCTGAAGCTTTCTTT
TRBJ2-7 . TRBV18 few CASSSYEQYF TGTGCCAGCTCAAGCTACGAGCAGTACTTC
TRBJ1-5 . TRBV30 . CAWSPLTGEPQHF TGTGCCTGGAGTCCTCTGACAGGTGAGCCCCAGCATTTT
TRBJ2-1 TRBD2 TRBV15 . CATSRVVAGVAEQFF TGTGCCACCAGCAGAGTGGTAGCGGGGGTCGCTGAGCAGTTCTTC
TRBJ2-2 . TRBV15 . CATSRGGNLGGELFF TGTGCCACCAGCAGAGGGGGTAACCTAGGCGGGGAGCTGTTTTTT
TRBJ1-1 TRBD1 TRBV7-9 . CASSLLDRGTTEAFF TGTGCCAGCAGCTTATTAGACAGGGGAACGACTGAAGCTTTCTTT
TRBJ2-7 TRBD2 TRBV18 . CASSREGTGSYEQYF TGTGCCAGCTCCCGGGAGGGGACCGGCTCCTACGAGCAGTACTTC
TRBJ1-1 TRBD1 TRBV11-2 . CASSVDRGGTEAFF TGTGCCAGCAGCGTGGACAGGGGAGGGACTGAAGCTTTCTTT
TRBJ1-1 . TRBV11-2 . CASSLQGNTEAFF TGTGCCAGCAGCTTACAAGGTAACACTGAAGCTTTCTTT
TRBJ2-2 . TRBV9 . CASSASRSSDTGELFF TGTGCCAGCAGCGCCAGTCGTAGTTCGGACACCGGGGAGCTGTTTTTT
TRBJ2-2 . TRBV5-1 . CASRQDTGELFF TGCGCCAGCAGACAGGACACCGGGGAGCTGTTTTTT
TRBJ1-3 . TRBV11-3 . CASSLEGNTIYF TGTGCCAGCAGCTTAGAAGGAAACACCATATATTTT